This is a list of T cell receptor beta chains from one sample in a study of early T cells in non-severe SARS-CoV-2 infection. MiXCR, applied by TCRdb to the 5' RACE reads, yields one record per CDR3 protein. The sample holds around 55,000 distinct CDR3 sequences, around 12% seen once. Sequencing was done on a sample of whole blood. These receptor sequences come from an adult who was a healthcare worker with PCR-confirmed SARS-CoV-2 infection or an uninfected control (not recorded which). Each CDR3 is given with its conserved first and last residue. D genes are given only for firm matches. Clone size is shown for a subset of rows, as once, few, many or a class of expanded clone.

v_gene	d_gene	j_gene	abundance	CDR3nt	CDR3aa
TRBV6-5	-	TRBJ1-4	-	TGTGCCAGCAGTCTTAGGGCGAGAAATGAAAAACTGTTTTTT	CASSLRARNEKLFF
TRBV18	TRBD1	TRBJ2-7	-	TGTGCCAGCTCACTCCTCGGTACAGGGGGCGCCGAGCAGTACTTC	CASSLLGTGGAEQYF
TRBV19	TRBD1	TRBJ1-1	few	TGTGCCAGTAGTGTACAGGGGGCGAACACTGAAGCTTTCTTT	CASSVQGANTEAFF
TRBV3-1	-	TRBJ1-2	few	TGTGCCAGCAGACAGGCGTTGGGCTACACCTTC	CASRQALGYTF
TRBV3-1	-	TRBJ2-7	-	TGTGCCAGCAGCCAGGCAGGGTTATCTATAGCCTACGAGCAGTACTTC	CASSQAGLSIAYEQYF
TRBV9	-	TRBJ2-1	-	TGTGCCAGCAGCGTAGATGAAGGCGGTCACAATGAGCAGTTCTTC	CASSVDEGGHNEQFF
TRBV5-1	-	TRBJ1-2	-	TGCGCCAGCAGCTTGGTAGGGGAGCAATATGGCTACACCTTC	CASSLVGEQYGYTF
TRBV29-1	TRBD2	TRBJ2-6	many	TGCAGCGTTGAAGATCAGGGTCTAGCGGGGCTCGGTGGGGCCAACGTCCTGACTTTC	CSVEDQGLAGLGGANVLTF
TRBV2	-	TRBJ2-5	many	TGTGCCAGCTATGAACCGGACGGACAAGAGACCCAGTACTTC	CASYEPDGQETQYF
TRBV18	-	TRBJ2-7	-	TGTGCCAGCTCACCGACACAGTTGTACTACGAGCAGTACTTC	CASSPTQLYYEQYF
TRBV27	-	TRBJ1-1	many	TGTGCCAGCAGTTTGGGGGGGGTCGGCCGGGACACTGAAGCTTTCTTT	CASSLGGVGRDTEAFF
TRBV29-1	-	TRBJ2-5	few	TGCAGCGTTGAAGACCCCGGGCGTGCGGACCAAGAGACCCAGTACTTC	CSVEDPGRADQETQYF
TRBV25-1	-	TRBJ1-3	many	TGTGCCAGCAGTGGGGACATCGGTCGTGGAAACACCATATATTTT	CASSGDIGRGNTIYF
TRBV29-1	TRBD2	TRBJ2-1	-	TGCAGCGCTGGGACTAGCGGGGGGCCAGCCCAGTTCTTC	CSAGTSGGPAQFF
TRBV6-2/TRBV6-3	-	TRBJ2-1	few	TGTGCCAGCAGTTACTCGCTGGGTAATGAGCAGTTCTTC	CASSYSLGNEQFF
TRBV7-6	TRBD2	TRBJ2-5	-	TGTGCCAGCAGCTTGTCCGGGACTAGCGGGGTAGGACTACAAGAGACCCAGTACTTC	CASSLSGTSGVGLQETQYF
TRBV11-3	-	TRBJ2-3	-	TGTGCCAGCCAGGAGGGGGGCGTAGATACGCAGTATTTT	CASQEGGVDTQYF
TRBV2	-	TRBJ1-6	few	TGTGCCAGCAGGGCGGACCGCTCCCCCCTCCACTTT	CASRADRSPLHF
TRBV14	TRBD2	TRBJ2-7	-	TGTGCCAGCAGCCCGTGGACTAGCGGAACCTACGAGCAGTACTTC	CASSPWTSGTYEQYF
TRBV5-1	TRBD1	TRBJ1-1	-	TGCGCCAGCAGCCCGGACAGGACAAACACTGAAGCTTTCTTT	CASSPDRTNTEAFF
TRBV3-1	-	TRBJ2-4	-	TGTGCCAGCAGCCAAGATGGGGACGGAATTCTTTCCCCCAAAAACATTCAGTACTTC	CASSQDGDGILSPKNIQYF
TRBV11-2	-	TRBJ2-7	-	TGTGCCAGCAGCTTAGATCAAGGACCTTGGGACGAGCAGTACTTC	CASSLDQGPWDEQYF
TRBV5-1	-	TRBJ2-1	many	TGCGCCAGCAGCCCGAACAGGGCCAATCGGTTCTTC	CASSPNRANRFF
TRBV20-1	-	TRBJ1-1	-	TGCAGTGCTAGAGTCTGGGAAAGGGAGACTGAAGCTTTCTTT	CSARVWERETEAFF
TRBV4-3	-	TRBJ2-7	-	TGCGCCAGCAGCCAAGGGAAGGAGGGCTACGAGCAGTACTTC	CASSQGKEGYEQYF
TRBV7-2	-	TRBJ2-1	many	TGTGCCAGCAGCTTAGCAATGAGGGCGGGGGCCCCCTACAATGAGCAGTTCTTC	CASSLAMRAGAPYNEQFF
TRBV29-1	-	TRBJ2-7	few	TGCAGCGTTGGGCAGGTGGGAAGCTACGAGCAGTACTTC	CSVGQVGSYEQYF
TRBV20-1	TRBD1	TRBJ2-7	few	TGCAGTGCACTCCCGGGACAGGCAACCTACGAGCAGTACTTC	CSALPGQATYEQYF